This T cell receptor (beta chain) was sequenced during a study of molecular identifiers for immune sequencing clone quantification. Study at large: In replicates, the authors split RNA from around 20,000 or 100,000 naive CD8 cells five ways and sequenced four. Whole-study results and caveats: Effector cells kept over 99% of their molecules in clones above 20 RNA copies, while naive cells kept under 1% there.

Points on this clonotype: The antigen remains undetermined.

This CDR3 spans 18 amino acids. The germline V gene encodes CDR1 SNHLY and CDR2 FYNNEI. The V end was cut by 7 bases, the J end by 1 base, with 25 bases between. TCRdb re-analysed the PCR reads in MiXCR, keeping a single row per CDR3 protein. Here the sample spans about 640,000 distinct CDR3 sequences, just under 20% being singletons. The receptor's source is a human donor in good health. Some libraries in this study had Jurkat cell RNA spiked in. The sequenced sample was naive CD8+ T cells from blood, with Jurkat cell RNA spiked in. Described subset: FACS-sorted CD8+CD4-CCR7+CD45RA+ naive T cells. The V and J genes are TRBV2 and TRBJ1-1; the D is unclear. The CDR3 spells CASTPLEEAVRTNTEAFF. In DNA form, the CDR3 reads TGTGCCAGCACCCCTCTAGAGGAGGCGGTTCGAACGAACACTGAAGCTTTCTTT.